One and the same sample provided the 30 T cell receptor beta chains below, sequenced in a study of blood T cell repertoires in COVID-19. TCRdb's table, derived via immunoSEQ multiplex PCR, lists solely in-frame clones and lacks some. Among some 290,000 clones listed, 81% were seen once. The source material was peripheral blood. The receptors here all came from an older woman with active or convalescent COVID-19.

The chain couples TRBV7-2 to TRBJ1-5; D is undetermined. V was shortened by 1 base and J by 0 bases, with 10 bases between the two germline ends. Germline CDR1 and CDR2: SGHTA and FQGNSA. The CDR3 covers 16 residues. The CDR3 DNA reads TGTGCCAGCAGCTTAGTTGGCAGTAATAGCAATCAGCCCCAGCATTTT. Its translation: CASSLVGSNSNQPQHF.

V gene TRBV5-4 combines with J gene TRBJ1-3; possible D gene TRBD1, 5 bases. V dropped 0 bases and J dropped 4 bases, with 17 bases sitting between them. The CDR3 is 17 residues long. Per the germline V gene, CDR1 is SGHNT and CDR2 is YYREEE (reference sequence). This CDR3 is CASSLERGREIGNTIYF. DNA for the CDR3: TGTGCCAGCAGCTTGGAAAGGGGAAGGGAAATCGGAAACACCATATATTTT.

This sequence joins TRBV7-9 and TRBJ2-5, with TRBD2 matching over 9 bases. The CDR3 length is 15 residues. V shed 3 bases and J 5 bases; nucleotides not matched to a gene: 7. The germline CDR1 and CDR2 sequences are SEHNR and FQNEAQ (reference sequence). This CDR3 reads CASSFGSSGEETQYF. CDR3 in DNA: TGTGCCAGCAGCTTTGGTTCTAGCGGGGAGGAGACCCAGTACTTC.

The chain joins TRBV10-3 to TRBJ1-1; 7 bases map to TRBD1. Looked up from germline, CDR1 is ENHRY and CDR2 is SYGVKD. The CDR3 runs 13 residues. Trimming cost V 11 bases and J 0 bases; bases outside gene matches: 6. CDR3: CAARDSLNTEAFF. CDR3 DNA: TGTGCCGCGAGGGACAGCCTGAACACTGAAGCTTTCTTT.

The gene calls are TRBV5-1 and TRBJ2-6, with 7 bases that match TRBD1. From germline, CDR1 is SGHRS and CDR2 YFSETQ. The length of the CDR3 is 17 residues. V lost 0 bases to trimming and J lost 0 bases; unmatched junction nucleotides: 3. The CDR3 spells CASSLGRGSSGANVLTF. Written as DNA, the CDR3 is TGCGCCAGCAGCTTGGGCAGGGGGTCCTCTGGGGCCAACGTCCTGACTTTC. Looking up the rest from reference TRBV5-1 and TRBJ2-6 gives the full variable domain: KAGVTQTPRYLIKTRGQQVTLSCSPISGHRSVSWYQQTPGQGLQFLFEYFSETQRNKGNFPGRFSGRQFSNSRSEMNVSTLELGDSALYLCASSLGRGSSGANVLTFGAGSRLTVL.

The CDR3 is CAWSTRGQGNTEAFF. CDR3 sequence (DNA): TGTGCCTGGAGTACCCGCGGACAGGGGAACACTGAAGCTTTCTTT. The V and J genes are TRBV30 and TRBJ1-1; the match to TRBD1 covers 8 bases. This CDR3 has 15 residues. Germline CDR1 is GTSNPN and CDR2 is SVGIG (reference sequence). The V segment lost 2 bases and the J segment 1 base; nucleotides outside the gene matches: 6.

The V call is TRBV2, the J call TRBJ2-3; D perhaps matches TRBD2 (6 bases). Trimming removed 4 bases from V and 1 base from J, with 18 bases in between. The germline gives CDR1 SNHLY, CDR2 FYNNEI. The CDR3 covers 17 residues. The CDR3 DNA reads TGTGCCAGCAGTGTGTCCCCAGGGAGGTTAGGCACAGATACGCAGTATTTT. This translates into CASSVSPGRLGTDTQYF.

The V and J genes are TRBV19 and TRBJ2-4; 7 nucleotides align to TRBD1. The CDR3 runs 14 residues. V gave up 6 bases and J gave up 8 bases; unmatched junction bases: 10. CDR1 is LNHDA and CDR2 is SQIVND in the germline V gene (reference sequence). The CDR3 nucleotides are TGTGCCAGTAGGGCCCCGACAGGGACGGACATTCAGTACTTC. Amino acid sequence: CASRAPTGTDIQYF.

The rearrangement links TRBV6-5 to TRBJ1-1; D is possibly TRBD1 (6 bases). Germline loops: CDR1 MNHEY, CDR2 SVGAGI. The CDR3 extends over 15 amino acids. V was trimmed by 2 bases and J by 2 bases, leaving 12 bases between them. CDR3 bases: TGTGCCAGCAGTTACGGGCTGGACAGTAACACTGAAGCTTTCTTT. Translating gives CASSYGLDSNTEAFF.

The rearrangement uses TRBV5-4 and TRBJ2-7; 10 bases line up with TRBD1. Germline CDR1 and CDR2: SGHNT and YYREEE (reference sequence). The CDR3 is 13 residues long. J gave up 5 bases and V 3 bases, and 2 bases lay outside the gene matches. As DNA, the CDR3 is TGTGCCAGCAGCTGGGGGACAGGGGACGAGCAGTACTTC. Its translation is CASSWGTGDEQYF.

The rearrangement uses TRBV2 and TRBJ1-4, with 8 bases lining up with TRBD1. CDR1 and CDR2 from the germline V gene are SNHLY and FYNNEI. J was trimmed by 8 bases and V by 0 bases; bases with no gene match: 14. There are 18 residues in the CDR3. This CDR3 reads CASSEAPQGAAFREKLFF. The DNA for the CDR3 is TGTGCCAGCAGTGAAGCCCCCCAGGGGGCGGCTTTTCGCGAAAAACTGTTTTTT.

The V call is TRBV7-2, the J call TRBJ2-2; 11 nucleotides match TRBD2. The CDR3 has 19 amino acids. Per the germline V gene, CDR1 is SGHTA and CDR2 is FQGNSA. The V and J ends lost 2 bases and 5 bases, in that order; junction bases with no gene match: 13. The CDR3 coding sequence is TGTGCCAGCAGCTTACATGGGCTAGCGGGGGGAAGGGTGACCGGGGAGCTGTTTTTT. The encoded protein is CASSLHGLAGGRVTGELFF.

The CDR3 DNA is TGCAGCGTTGGCAGGGTTGGGGAAAAACTGTTTTTT. This gives the protein CSVGRVGEKLFF. The gene calls are TRBV29-1 and TRBJ1-4; a possible D gene is TRBD1 (5 bases). Trimming removed 4 bases from V and 8 bases from J, with 11 bases in between. Germline V gives CDR1 SQVTM, CDR2 ANQGSEA. The CDR3 runs to 12 residues. Variable domain in full (rest from reference TRBV29-1 and TRBJ1-4): SAVISQKPSRDICQRGTSLTIQCQVDSQVTMMFWYRQQPGQSLTLIATANQGSEATYESGFVIDKFPISRPNLTFSTLTVSNMSPEDSSIYLCSVGRVGEKLFFGSGTQLSVL.

The gene calls are TRBV9 and TRBJ2-2; D gene uncertain. This CDR3 has 17 residues. The V end lost 0 bases, the J end lost 2 bases, and 14 bases lay between the germline ends. CDR1 and CDR2 (germline): SGDLS, YYNGEE. The CDR3 DNA reads TGTGCCAGCAGCGTAGGGCCCGCTGAGGTCAACACCGGGGAGCTGTTTTTT. Its protein is CASSVGPAEVNTGELFF.

The chain has TRBV18 and TRBJ1-3; tentative D call: TRBD1 (5 bases). Deletions cut 4 bases from V and 0 bases from J, with 13 bases between. The CDR3 runs to 16 residues. Germline V gene data show CDR1 as KGHSH and CDR2 as LQKENI. The CDR3 sequence: CASSLSRVDSGNTIYF. CDR3 bases: TGTGCCAGCTCACTTTCCAGGGTTGACTCTGGAAACACCATATATTTT.

This clone was detected only once. CDR3 coding DNA: TGTGCCTGGAGTGTACCGCTAGGTGACTTGAACACCGGGGAGCTGTTTTTT. Encoded protein: CAWSVPLGDLNTGELFF. The chain uses TRBV30 and TRBJ2-2; no clear D. Germline V gene lookup returns CDR1 GTSNPN and CDR2 SVGIG (reference sequence). Trimming removed 0 bases at V and 1 base at J, with 15 bases between. The CDR3 has 17 residues.

The J gene is TRBJ2-5, the V gene TRBV7-5; the table names TRBD2, a call not compared with the DNA. TRBV7-5 is a recognized pseudogene. This CDR3 is built from 19 residues. CDR3 nucleotides: TGTGCCAGAAGCTTACAGTTGCGGGGGGGCCCTGGGGTGGAAGAGACCCAGTACTTC. Translation gives CARSLQLRGGPGVEETQYF.

The J gene is TRBJ1-1, the V gene TRBV9; possible D gene TRBD1, 5 bases. From germline, CDR1 is SGDLS and CDR2 YYNGEE. Trimming removed 5 bases at V and 12 bases at J, with 17 bases between. The CDR3 is 12 residues long. The CDR3 protein is CASSPKGDRTFF. CDR3 in DNA: TGTGCCAGCAGTCCTAAAGGGGATAGGACTTTCTTT.

The chain uses TRBV7-9 and TRBJ2-7, with TRBD1 identical over 7 bases. In germline, CDR1 is SEHNR, CDR2 FQNEAQ (reference sequence). This CDR3 contains 15 residues. The V segment lost 5 bases and the J segment 0 bases; nucleotides outside the gene matches: 7. The CDR3 loop reads CASSPPGTASYEQYF. CDR3 DNA: TGTGCCAGCAGCCCTCCCGGGACAGCCTCCTACGAGCAGTACTTC.

The chain uses TRBV10-3 and TRBJ1-1, with 10 nucleotides matching TRBD1. The V gene end was trimmed by 4 bases and the J gene end by 2 bases; junction bases not matched to a gene: 4. In germline, CDR1 is ENHRY, CDR2 SYGVKD. This CDR3 has 15 amino acids. The CDR3 sequence: CAISGQGARNTEAFF. The CDR3 DNA follows: TGTGCCATCAGTGGACAGGGGGCCCGAAACACTGAAGCTTTCTTT.

This chain uses TRBV7-9 with TRBJ1-1, with TRBD1 identical over 10 bases. Trimming took 6 bases from V and 4 from J; bases not matched to a gene: 5. This CDR3 is 14 amino acids long. Germline values: CDR1 SEHNR, CDR2 FQNEAQ (reference sequence). CDR3 sequence (DNA): TGTGCCAGCAGGCGGGACAGGGGTACCACTGAAGCTTTCTTT. Protein: CASRRDRGTTEAFF.

The chain is built from TRBV19 and TRBJ1-3; TRBD1 is a possible D gene (6 bases). Looked up from germline, CDR1 is LNHDA and CDR2 is SQIVND (reference sequence). CDR3 length: 15 amino acids. V lost 0 bases, J lost 2 bases, and 8 bases lay in between. The CDR3 DNA sequence: TGTGCCAGTAGTATAGATGGGGGCGCTGGAAACACCATATATTTT. Amino acid sequence: CASSIDGGAGNTIYF.

V gene TRBV5-4 combines with J gene TRBJ1-2; the match to TRBD1 covers 9 bases. The V gene end was trimmed by 3 bases and the J gene end by 0 bases; junction bases not matched to a gene: 9. This CDR3 comprises 17 residues. The germline gives CDR1 SGHNT, CDR2 YYREEE (reference sequence). This CDR3 is CASSYLTGGASNYGYTF. CDR3 DNA: TGTGCCAGCAGCTACCTCACAGGGGGCGCTTCTAACTATGGCTACACCTTC.

This clone was recorded a few times. V and J are TRBV12-3 or TRBV12-4 and TRBJ2-3; D unresolved. The length of the CDR3 is 13 residues. V lost 4 bases and J lost 6, with 11 bases in between. In DNA form, the CDR3 reads TGTGCCAGCAGTTCTCAACTTCCGGATACGCAGTATTTT. Its translation: CASSSQLPDTQYF.

Comments on this clone: Other DNA sequences in this specimen translate into the identical CDR3. This chain joins TRBV6-1 and TRBJ1-1; 9 bases are shared with TRBD1. J was trimmed by 0 bases and V by 3 bases; bases with no gene match: 5. The CDR3 covers 16 residues. Germline CDR1 is MNHNS and CDR2 is SASEGT. In nucleotides, the CDR3 is TGTGCCAGCAGTGACCCGGGACAGGGCATGAACACTGAAGCTTTCTTT. Encoded protein: CASSDPGQGMNTEAFF.

The chain is built from TRBV1 and TRBJ2-3; the table assigns TRBD1, which was not confirmed against the DNA. TRBV1 is a pseudogene segment. The CDR3 contains 14 residues. CDR3: CTSSPRTETDTQYF. In nucleotides, the CDR3 is TGCACCAGCAGCCCCAGGACAGAGACAGATACGCAGTATTTT.

This sequence joins TRBV30 and TRBJ2-2, with D maybe TRBD2 (5 bases). V gave up 1 base and J gave up 4 bases, with 7 bases separating them. Germline V gene sequence: CDR1 GTSNPN, CDR2 SVGIG (reference sequence). This CDR3 contains 13 residues. CDR3 DNA sequence: TGTGCCTGGAGTGCCCGGGGCACCGGGGAGCTGTTTTTT. This codes for CAWSARGTGELFF.

The chain recombines TRBV10-3 with TRBJ2-7; TRBD1 aligns across 8 bases. CDR3 size: 13 residues. Germline CDR1 ENHRY, CDR2 SYGVKD. V shed 6 bases and J 5 bases; nucleotides not matched to a gene: 6. CDR3 in DNA: TGTGCCATCAGCCAACCGACAGGGGACGAGCAGTACTTC. Translating it yields CAISQPTGDEQYF.

The chain couples TRBV19 to TRBJ2-7; the match to TRBD1 covers 9 bases. Germline values: CDR1 LNHDA, CDR2 SQIVND (reference sequence). The V segment lost 0 bases and the J segment 6 bases; nucleotides outside the gene matches: 6. The CDR3 runs 15 residues. CDR3 region: CASSIEAQGAFEQYF. The CDR3 region has the DNA TGTGCCAGTAGTATAGAAGCACAGGGGGCGTTCGAGCAGTACTTC.

This clone turned up a few times. The rearrangement uses TRBV11-2 and TRBJ1-2; no clear D gene. This CDR3 comprises 13 residues. The V and J ends lost 1 base and 5 bases respectively, with 8 bases between them. CDR1 and CDR2 from the germline V gene are SGHAT and FQNNGV. CDR3 bases: TGTGCCAGCAGCTTAGCGTCGCAGTATGGCTACACCTTC. Translating gives CASSLASQYGYTF.